This entry concerns a single T cell receptor (beta chain). These data are taken from a study of blood T cell repertoires in COVID-19. Study-level information: The samples span acute and convalescent COVID-19 from the United States, Italy and Spain.

Authors' data handling: Reference gene primer amplification yielded estimated nucleated cell counts. Produced via immunoSEQ multiplex PCR; TCRdb's table is partial and in-frame only. V and J calls and clone size are given by that table; D and trimming were obtained from the DNA. The sample contains 55,000 or so clones, 87% of which appear only once. The CDR3 covers 14 residues. Germline assignment: CDR1 LNHDA and CDR2 SQIVND (reference sequence). V was clipped by 8 bases and J by 2 bases, with 14 bases between them. The chain is built from TRBV19 and TRBJ2-3; tentatively, D is TRBD1 (8 bases). The sequence came from a man aged 60 to 75 with active or convalescent COVID-19. Sequences were obtained from peripheral blood. The CDR3 loop reads CASQGAGVTDTQYF. The CDR3 DNA sequence: TGTGCCAGTCAGGGGGCGGGGGTCACAGATACGCAGTATTTT.